This TCR beta chain was captured by sequencing in a study of blood T cell repertoires in COVID-19 (dated by TCRdb to the early 2020s). Describing the broader study: Collaborator samples came from the United States, Italy and Spain and covered acute and convalescent phases of COVID-19. The prospective study material was composed of cDNA or gDNA derived from T cells, B-cell-depleted T cells, or PBMCs. Subjects who had been exposed to COVID-19, were actively infected with it, or had recovered from it provided the deeply sampled blood TCRbeta repertoires that made up the dataset. The repertoires were released in a freely available public database meant as a resource for research on the immune response to SARS-CoV-2. The samples were drawn from the first 160 participants of the ongoing ImmuneRACE study and from some 1,300 subjects provided by 6 global collaborators. Nearly every sample came with metadata listing a de-identified subject ID, COVID-19 status, age in years and sex. Where HLA class I and class II types were available, the types were taken from metadata supplied by the sample provider, not from assay-based typing.

Results the study describes overall, beyond this receptor: The amount of clinical and demographic metadata varied by source and participant and was provided uncurated.

From its cysteine to its phenylalanine, the CDR3 spans 18 amino acids. The kept DNA is CDR3 alone, 54 bases in frame from the first base. In the germline V gene, CDR1 corresponds to SGDLS and CDR2 to YYNGEE. V and J are truncated by 4 bases and 1 base respectively, leaving an intervening sequence of 18 bases. TCRbeta CDR3 regions were amplified from genomic DNA using the immunoSEQ Assay, a bias-controlled multiplex PCR. The authors' analysis ran thus. Nucleated cell counts per sample were estimated from amplification of reference gene primers within the assay. To quantify the absolute abundance of each unique TCRbeta CDR3 rearrangement, sequence reads were collapsed and filtered. For each sample, productive Simpson clonality was calculated as the square root of Simpson's diversity index over productive rearrangements. TCRdb limited this immuneACCESS table to in-frame rearrangements with V and J called. A share of clones is missing; checked studies link under half to unresolved V genes, and the rest is unexplained. V and J calls and clone size are as listed in that table; D and trimming were resolved from the DNA. In all, the sample holds about 140,000 clones, and roughly 85% of those were seen once. The ten largest clones add up to 5% to 6% of the sample.

Collaborating institutions collected whole blood in K2EDTA tubes following their own protocols. For TCRbeta analysis, collaborators shipped samples in one of three forms: frozen whole blood, isolated PBMCs, or DNA extracted from either of those sample types. Comment on this clone: Its antigen has not been determined. Base-call qualities are not available, and no considerably larger clone is one nucleotide away.

The clonotype was recovered from a human donor in a cohort sampled during active COVID-19. The chain uses TRBV9 and TRBJ2-6; the D gene remains uncertain. The sequencing input was peripheral blood. The encoded CDR3 is CASSTMGRSRSGANVLTF. The DNA reads as follows: TGTGCCAGCAGCACCATGGGCCGTTCTCGATCTGGGGCCAACGTCCTGACTTTC.